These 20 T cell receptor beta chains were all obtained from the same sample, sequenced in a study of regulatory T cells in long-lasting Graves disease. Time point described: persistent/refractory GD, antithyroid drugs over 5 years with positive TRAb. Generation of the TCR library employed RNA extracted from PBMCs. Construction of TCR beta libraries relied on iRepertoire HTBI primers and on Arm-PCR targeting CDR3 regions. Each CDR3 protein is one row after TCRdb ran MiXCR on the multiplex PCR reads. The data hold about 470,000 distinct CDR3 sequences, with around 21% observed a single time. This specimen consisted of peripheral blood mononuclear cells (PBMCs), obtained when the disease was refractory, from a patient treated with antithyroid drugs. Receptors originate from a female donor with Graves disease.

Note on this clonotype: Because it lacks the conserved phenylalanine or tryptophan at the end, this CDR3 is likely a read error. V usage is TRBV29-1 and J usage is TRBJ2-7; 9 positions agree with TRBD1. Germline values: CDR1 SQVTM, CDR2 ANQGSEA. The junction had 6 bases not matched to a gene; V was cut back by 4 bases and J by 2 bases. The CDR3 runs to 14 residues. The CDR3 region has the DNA TGCAGCGTTGCCATCCGGACAGGGGCCTACGAGCAGTACCTC. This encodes CSVAIRTGAYEQYL.

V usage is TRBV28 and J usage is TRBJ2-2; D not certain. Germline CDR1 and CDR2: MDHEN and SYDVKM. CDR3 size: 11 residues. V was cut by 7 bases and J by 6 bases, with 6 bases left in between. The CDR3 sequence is CASTLSGELFF. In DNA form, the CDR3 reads TGTGCCAGCACCCTGTCCGGGGAGCTGTTTTTT.

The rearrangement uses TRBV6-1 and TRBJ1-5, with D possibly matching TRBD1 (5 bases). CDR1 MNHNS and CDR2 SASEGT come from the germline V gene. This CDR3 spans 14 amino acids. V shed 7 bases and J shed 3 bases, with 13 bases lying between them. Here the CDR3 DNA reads TGTGCCAGCACCAAAAGGGGTTCCAATCAGCCCCAGCATTTT. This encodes CASTKRGSNQPQHF.

CDR3 sequence reads: CASSETEGVWNEQFF. The CDR3 nucleotides read TGTGCCAGCAGTGAAACCGAGGGAGTGTGGAATGAGCAGTTCTTC. The V and J genes are TRBV2 and TRBJ2-5; a possible D gene is TRBD2 (5 bases). The assigned J gene may be wrong: the sequence end matches TRBJ2-1 better. Per germline, CDR1 SNHLY and CDR2 FYNNEI. The CDR3 covers 15 residues.

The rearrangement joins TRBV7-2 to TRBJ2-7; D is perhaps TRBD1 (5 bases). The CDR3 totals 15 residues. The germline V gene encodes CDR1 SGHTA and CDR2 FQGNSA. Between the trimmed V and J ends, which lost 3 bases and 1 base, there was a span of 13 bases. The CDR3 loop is CASSFRVVRSYEQYF. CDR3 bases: TGTGCCAGCAGCTTCAGGGTAGTAAGGTCCTACGAGCAGTACTTC.

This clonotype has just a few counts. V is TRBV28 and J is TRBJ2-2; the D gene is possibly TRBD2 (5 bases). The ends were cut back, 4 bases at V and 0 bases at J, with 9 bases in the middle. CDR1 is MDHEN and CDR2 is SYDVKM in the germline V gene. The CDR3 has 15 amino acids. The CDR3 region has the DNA TGTGCCAGCAGTTCGACTAACCCGAACACCGGGGAGCTGTTTTTT. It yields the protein CASSSTNPNTGELFF.

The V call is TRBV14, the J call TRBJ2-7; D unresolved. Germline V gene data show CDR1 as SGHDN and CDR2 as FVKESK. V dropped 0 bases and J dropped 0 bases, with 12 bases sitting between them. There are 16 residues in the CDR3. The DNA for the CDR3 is TGTGCCAGCAGCCAAGACCGGACCACAACCTCCTACGAGCAGTACTTC. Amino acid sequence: CASSQDRTTTSYEQYF.

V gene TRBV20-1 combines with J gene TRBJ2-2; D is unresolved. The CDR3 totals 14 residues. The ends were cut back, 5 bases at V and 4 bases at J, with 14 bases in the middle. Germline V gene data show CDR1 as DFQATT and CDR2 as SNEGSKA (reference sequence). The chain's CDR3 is CSARFALLTGELFF. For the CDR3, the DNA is TGCAGTGCTCGCTTCGCTCTCCTCACCGGGGAGCTGTTTTTT.

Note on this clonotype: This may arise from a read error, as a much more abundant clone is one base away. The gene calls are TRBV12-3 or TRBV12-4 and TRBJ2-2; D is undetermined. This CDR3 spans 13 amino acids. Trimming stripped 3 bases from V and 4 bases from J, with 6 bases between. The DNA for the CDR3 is TGTGCCAGCAGTTTTATCCTCACCGGGGAGCTGTTTTTT. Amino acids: CASSFILTGELFF.

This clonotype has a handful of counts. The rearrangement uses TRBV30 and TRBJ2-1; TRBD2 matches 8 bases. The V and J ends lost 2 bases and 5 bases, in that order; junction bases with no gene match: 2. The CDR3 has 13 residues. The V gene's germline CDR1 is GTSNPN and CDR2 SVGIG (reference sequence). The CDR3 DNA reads TGTGCCTGGAGTTATAGCGGGAACAATGAGCAGTTCTTC. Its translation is CAWSYSGNNEQFF.

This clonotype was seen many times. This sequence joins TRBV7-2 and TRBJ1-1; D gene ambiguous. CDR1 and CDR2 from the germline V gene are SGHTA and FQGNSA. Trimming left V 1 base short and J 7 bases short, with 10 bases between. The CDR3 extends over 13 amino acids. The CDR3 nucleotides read TGTGCCAGCAGCTTAGGGTCGGCACTTGAAGCTTTCTTT. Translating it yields CASSLGSALEAFF.

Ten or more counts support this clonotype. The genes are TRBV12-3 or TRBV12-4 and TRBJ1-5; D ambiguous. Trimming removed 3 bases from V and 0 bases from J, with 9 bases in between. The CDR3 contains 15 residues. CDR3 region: CASSFGPDSNQPQHF. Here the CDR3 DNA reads TGTGCCAGCAGTTTCGGACCAGATAGCAATCAGCCCCAGCATTTT.

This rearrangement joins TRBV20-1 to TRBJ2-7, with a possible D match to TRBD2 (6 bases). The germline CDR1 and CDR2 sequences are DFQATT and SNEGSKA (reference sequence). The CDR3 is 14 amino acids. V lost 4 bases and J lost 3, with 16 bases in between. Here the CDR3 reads CSATDGTSIYEQYF. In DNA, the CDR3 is TGCAGTGCTACCGACGGGACTTCTATCTACGAGCAGTACTTC.

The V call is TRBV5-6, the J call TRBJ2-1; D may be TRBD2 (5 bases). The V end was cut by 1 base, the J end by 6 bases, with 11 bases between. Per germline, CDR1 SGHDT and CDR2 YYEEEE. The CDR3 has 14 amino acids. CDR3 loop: CASSLWRGPNEQFF. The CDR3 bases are TGTGCCAGCAGCTTGTGGAGAGGGCCCAATGAGCAGTTCTTC.

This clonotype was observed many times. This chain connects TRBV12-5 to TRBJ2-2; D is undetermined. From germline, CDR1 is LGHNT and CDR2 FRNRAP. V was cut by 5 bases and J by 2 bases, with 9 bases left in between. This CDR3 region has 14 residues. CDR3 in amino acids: CASGPPDNTGELFF. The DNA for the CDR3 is TGTGCTAGTGGTCCGCCCGATAACACCGGGGAGCTGTTTTTT.

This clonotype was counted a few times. Written as DNA, the CDR3 is TGCGCCAGCAGCTACCTCTCTAGCGGGAGGGCCCTTGAGCAGTACTTC. It codes for CASSYLSSGRALEQYF. The J gene is TRBJ2-7, the V gene TRBV5-1; 12 nucleotides agree with TRBD2. The V and J ends lost 3 bases and 7 bases, in that order; junction bases with no gene match: 11. CDR1 is SGHRS, CDR2 YFSETQ, per germline. CDR3 size: 16 residues.

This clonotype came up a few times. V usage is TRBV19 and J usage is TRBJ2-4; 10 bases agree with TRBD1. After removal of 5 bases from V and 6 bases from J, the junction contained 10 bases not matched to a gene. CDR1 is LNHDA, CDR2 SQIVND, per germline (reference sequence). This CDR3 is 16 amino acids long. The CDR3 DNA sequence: TGTGCCAGTAGTTCCCAGGGGACAGGGGAACCAAACATTCAGTACTTC. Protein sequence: CASSSQGTGEPNIQYF.

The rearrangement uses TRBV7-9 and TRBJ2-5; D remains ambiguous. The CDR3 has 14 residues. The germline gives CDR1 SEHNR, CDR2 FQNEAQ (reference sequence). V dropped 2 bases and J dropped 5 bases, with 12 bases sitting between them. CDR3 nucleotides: TGTGCCAGCAGCTTACTAGAAGGTTTCGAGACCCAGTACTTC. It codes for CASSLLEGFETQYF. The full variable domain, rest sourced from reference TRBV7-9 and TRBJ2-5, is DTGVSQNPRHKITKRGQNVTFRCDPISEHNRLYWYRQTLGQGPEFLTYFQNEAQLEKSRLLSDRFSAERPKGSFSTLEIQRTEQGDSAMYLCASSLLEGFETQYFGPGTRLLVL.

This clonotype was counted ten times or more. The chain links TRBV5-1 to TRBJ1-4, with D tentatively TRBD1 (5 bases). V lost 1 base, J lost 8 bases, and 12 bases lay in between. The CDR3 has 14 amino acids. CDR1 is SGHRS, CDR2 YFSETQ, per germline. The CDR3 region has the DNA TGCGCCAGCAGCTTGCGGGGGATCGAAGAAAAACTGTTTTTT. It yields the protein CASSLRGIEEKLFF. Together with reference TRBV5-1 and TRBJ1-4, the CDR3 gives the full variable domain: KAGVTQTPRYLIKTRGQQVTLSCSPISGHRSVSWYQQTPGQGLQFLFEYFSETQRNKGNFPGRFSGRQFSNSRSEMNVSTLELGDSALYLCASSLRGIEEKLFFGSGTQLSVL.

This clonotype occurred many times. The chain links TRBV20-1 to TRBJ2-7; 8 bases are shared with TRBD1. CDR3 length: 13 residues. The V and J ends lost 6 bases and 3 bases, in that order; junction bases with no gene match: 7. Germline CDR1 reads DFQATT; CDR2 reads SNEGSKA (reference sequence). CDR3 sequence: CSALRTGNYEQYF. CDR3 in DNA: TGCAGTGCCCTTAGGACAGGGAACTACGAGCAGTACTTC.